The TCR beta chain described here comes from a study of blood T cell repertoires in COVID-19. Study as a whole: Whether acute or convalescent, the COVID-19 samples came from the United States, Italy and Spain. T cells, B-cell-depleted T cells, or PBMCs supplied cDNA or gDNA.

Original processing methods: Cell counts per sample came from amplifying reference gene primers. Only in-frame clones appear in the TCRdb table, and some are missing; sequencing was by immunoSEQ multiplex PCR. The DNA gave D and trimming, while V, J and clone size come from that table. The sample records around 290,000 clones, about 87% being singletons. This CDR3 is 17 amino acids long. J was trimmed by 5 bases and V by 6 bases; bases with no gene match: 13. Germline V lookup: CDR1 SNHLY, CDR2 FYNNEI. This receptor was identified in a woman aged 50 to 60 who had recovered from COVID-19. Material for sequencing was peripheral blood. The genes are TRBV2 and TRBJ2-1; 10 positions match TRBD1. The CDR3, as DNA: TGTGCCAGCAGGAAAGGCGGGGCGGGACAGGGGAACAATGAGCAGTTCTTC. This sequence encodes CASRKGGAGQGNNEQFF.